These T cell receptor beta chains were read from a single sample in a study of blood T cell repertoires in COVID-19. Here immunoSEQ multiplex PCR was the method, and the copy in TCRdb shows in-frame clones only, minus some. The sample records 150,000 to 200,000 clones, around 76% being singletons. Sequencing was carried out using peripheral blood. Receptors originate from a woman between 65 and 79 years old with acute or convalescent COVID-19. The CDR3 runs from the conserved cysteine through the conserved F or W. The D gene is left open where the match is weak. The size entry is marked missing in some rows and otherwise reads once, few, many or a size class.

TRBJ1-2,NA,NA,TRBV25-1,CASSGNRGGDYGYTF,TGTGCCAGCAGTGGCAATAGGGGAGGCGACTATGGCTACACCTTC
TRBJ2-1,NA,NA,TRBV19,CATLGGTRIYNEQFF,TGTGCCACCTTAGGTGGAACTAGGATATACAATGAGCAGTTCTTC
TRBJ2-5,NA,NA,TRBV7-2,CASSPGRGEETQYF,TGTGCCAGCAGCCCTGGGCGGGGAGAGGAGACCCAGTACTTC
TRBJ1-2,NA,TRBD1,TRBV3-1/TRBV3-2,CASSQATGRTHYGYTF,TGTGCCAGCAGCCAAGCGACAGGGAGGACTCACTATGGCTACACCTTC
TRBJ1-2,NA,NA,TRBV7-3,CASFLGQTPGYTF,TGTGCCAGCTTCCTGGGCCAGACACCCGGCTACACCTTC
TRBJ1-4,NA,TRBD1,TRBV19,CASSIDPRGTNEKLFF,TGTGCCAGTAGTATCGACCCCAGGGGGACTAATGAAAAACTGTTTTTT
TRBJ2-7,NA,TRBD2,TRBV5-1,CASSLSSGSRDEQYF,TGCGCCAGCAGCTTGTCTAGCGGGAGTAGGGACGAGCAGTACTTC
TRBJ2-7,once,TRBD1,TRBV27,CASSPGTGTIYEQYF,TGTGCCAGCTCTCCCGGGACAGGGACAATCTACGAGCAGTACTTC
TRBJ1-6,NA,NA,TRBV6-5,CASLSRGKNNSPLHF,TGTGCCAGCCTATCCCGCGGCAAAAATAATTCACCCCTCCACTTT
TRBJ2-1,NA,NA,TRBV7-2,CASSLELGPRGNEQFF,TGTGCCAGCAGCTTAGAGCTGGGGCCGCGAGGCAATGAGCAGTTCTTC
TRBJ2-5,NA,TRBD1,TRBV28,CASSPGQGKETQYF,TGTGCCAGCAGCCCGGGACAGGGGAAAGAGACCCAGTACTTC
TRBJ2-7,NA,NA,TRBV6-2/TRBV6-3,CASSYSLAYEQYF,TGTGCCAGCAGTTACTCGCTGGCTTACGAGCAGTACTTC
TRBJ2-1,NA,TRBD2,TRBV5-6,CASSFGLAGASEQFF,TGTGCCAGCAGTTTCGGACTAGCGGGGGCGTCTGAGCAGTTCTTC
TRBJ1-1,NA,NA,TRBV7-9,CASSSEGTEAFF,TGTGCCAGCAGCTCGGAGGGCACTGAAGCTTTCTTT
TRBJ1-2,NA,NA,TRBV9,CASSVGGDYGYTF,TGTGCCAGCAGCGTCGGGGGGGACTATGGCTACACCTTC
TRBJ1-1,once,NA,TRBV19,CASNSAPGRAGTEAFF,TGTGCCAGTAATTCAGCCCCTGGGAGGGCGGGCACTGAAGCTTTCTTT
TRBJ2-7,NA,TRBD1,TRBV19,CASSTTGTSYEQYF,TGTGCCAGTAGTACGACAGGGACCTCCTACGAGCAGTACTTC
TRBJ1-2,few,NA,TRBV20-1,CSASNYGYTF,TGCAGTGCATCAAACTATGGCTACACCTTC
TRBJ1-1,NA,NA,TRBV7-8,CASSRDSYQAFF,TGTGCCAGCAGCCGAGACAGTTACCAAGCTTTCTTT
TRBJ1-2,once,TRBD1,TRBV28,CASSLTGGYDGYTF,TGTGCCAGCAGTCTCACAGGGGGCTACGATGGCTACACCTTC
TRBJ1-6,NA,TRBD1,TRBV5-1,CASTGGLGYNSPLHF,TGCGCCAGCACAGGGGGCTTAGGCTATAATTCACCCCTCCACTTT
TRBJ2-7,NA,TRBD2,TRBV7-6,CASSLEVAGGGQYF,TGTGCCAGCAGCTTAGAAGTAGCGGGGGGCGGGCAGTACTTC
TRBJ2-5,NA,NA,TRBV6-2/TRBV6-3,CASSRSGTETQYF,TGTGCCAGCAGTCGATCAGGAACGGAGACCCAGTACTTC
TRBJ2-1,NA,TRBD2,TRBV5-1,CASSLRFSPPMTSGYNEQFF,TGCGCCAGCAGCTTGAGGTTTTCGCCGCCCATGACTAGCGGCTACAATGAGCAGTTCTTC
TRBJ1-5,few,NA,TRBV11-2,CASSLDPSHQPQHF,TGTGCCAGCAGCTTAGATCCCAGTCATCAGCCCCAGCATTTT
TRBJ1-1,few,NA,TRBV28,CASNPGAVGVPEAFF,TGTGCCAGCAATCCCGGAGCAGTCGGGGTTCCTGAAGCTTTCTTT
TRBJ1-3,many,NA,TRBV4-1,CASSQEGQANSGNTIYF,TGCGCCAGCAGCCAAGAGGGGCAGGCCAATTCGGGAAACACCATATATTTT
TRBJ2-1,NA,TRBD1,TRBV10-1,CASSESGGAYNEQFF,TGCGCCAGCAGTGAGTCAGGGGGCGCCTACAATGAGCAGTTCTTC
TRBJ1-2,NA,TRBD1,TRBV6-2/TRBV6-3,CASSYSMTGYGYTF,TGTGCCAGCAGTTACTCGATGACAGGGTATGGCTACACCTTC
TRBJ2-7,NA,TRBD2,TRBV28,CASSLGLAGYEQYF,TGTGCCAGCAGTCTGGGACTAGCGGGCTACGAGCAGTACTTC
TRBJ2-5,NA,NA,TRBV5-4,CASSPNLANQETQYF,TGTGCCAGCAGCCCGAATCTAGCGAACCAAGAGACCCAGTACTTC
TRBJ2-1,NA,TRBD2,TRBV7-9,CASSERLAGGNNEQFF,TGTGCCAGCAGCGAACGATTAGCGGGAGGAAACAATGAGCAGTTCTTC
TRBJ1-4,NA,TRBD1,TRBV7-8,CASSPSGTGKEKLFF,TGTGCCAGCAGCCCCTCCGGGACAGGGAAAGAAAAACTGTTTTTT
TRBJ2-2,NA,NA,TRBV19,CASSILATTRFSGELFF,TGTGCCAGTAGTATACTAGCGACCACCCGTTTTTCCGGGGAGCTGTTTTTT
TRBJ1-6,NA,NA,TRBV6-5,CASSYGSSEYNSPLHF,TGTGCCAGCAGTTACGGCTCCAGCGAATATAATTCACCCCTCCACTTT
TRBJ1-6,NA,NA,TRBV6-1,CASSENHRRENSPLHF,TGTGCCAGCAGTGAAAACCACAGACGGGAAAATTCACCCCTCCACTTT
TRBJ1-4,NA,NA,TRBV5-4,CASSLQTGNEKLFF,TGTGCCAGCAGCTTGCAAACGGGAAATGAAAAACTGTTTTTT